This is a list of T cell receptor beta chains from one sample in a study of prognosis after radiotherapy for stage I lung cancer. TCRdb reprocessed the multiplex PCR reads with MiXCR, giving one entry per CDR3 protein. The table shows 25,000 to 35,000 distinct CDR3 sequences, with 40% to 55% occurring only once. Sequences were derived from PBMCs, sampled before or after stereotactic body radiation therapy (not recorded which). The source is a donor aged 50 or older with non-small cell lung cancer. Both conserved end residues are part of each CDR3. D genes are given only for firm matches. Where a row states a size, it is once, few, many or the class of an expanded clone; other rows omit it.

J gene: TRBJ2-7; V gene: TRBV19; D gene: TRBD2; clone size: .; CDR3 DNA: TGTGCCAGTAGTCCGGGAGCGGGGGGGTACGAGCAGTACTTC; CDR3 protein: CASSPGAGGYEQYF
J gene: TRBJ2-7; V gene: TRBV20-1; D gene: TRBD2; clone size: many; CDR3 DNA: TGCAGTGCTAGATCGGGACTAGCGGGAGCTGATTCCTACGAGCAGTACTTC; CDR3 protein: CSARSGLAGADSYEQYF
J gene: TRBJ1-2; V gene: TRBV20-1; D gene: .; clone size: .; CDR3 DNA: TGCAGTGCTAGAGGGGCAGGGGAGGACTATGGCTACACCTTC; CDR3 protein: CSARGAGEDYGYTF
J gene: TRBJ2-7; V gene: TRBV7-2; D gene: TRBD2; clone size: .; CDR3 DNA: TGTGCCAGCAGCCTAGCCGGGACTAACTACGAGCAGTACTTC; CDR3 protein: CASSLAGTNYEQYF
J gene: TRBJ2-2; V gene: TRBV2; D gene: .; clone size: .; CDR3 DNA: TGTGCCAACAGGTGGGGCGGACAGCACACCGGGGAGCTGTTTTTT; CDR3 protein: CANRWGGQHTGELFF
J gene: TRBJ2-3; V gene: TRBV7-6; D gene: .; clone size: .; CDR3 DNA: .; CDR3 protein: CASSFYICSALLGARADTQYF
J gene: TRBJ1-2; V gene: TRBV4-1; D gene: .; clone size: .; CDR3 DNA: TGCGCCAGCAGGGCATCAAAGTGGGGGGACGTTTACCTTAACTATGGCTACACCTTC; CDR3 protein: CASRASKWGDVYLNYGYTF
J gene: TRBJ2-3; V gene: TRBV6-1; D gene: .; clone size: many; CDR3 DNA: TGTGCCAGCAGGCTAGCCCCAGATACGCAGTATTTT; CDR3 protein: CASRLAPDTQYF
J gene: TRBJ1-3; V gene: TRBV7-8; D gene: TRBD1; clone size: .; CDR3 DNA: TGTGCCAGCAGAGGATTCCAGGGGGGGATCGGAAACACCATATATTTT; CDR3 protein: CASRGFQGGIGNTIYF
J gene: TRBJ2-2; V gene: TRBV6-1; D gene: .; clone size: .; CDR3 DNA: TGTGCCAGCAAGCCTAATCGGCAGTCGTATGGCGGTGATCTGTTTTTT; CDR3 protein: CASKPNRQSYGGDLFF
J gene: TRBJ2-7; V gene: TRBV4-1; D gene: TRBD2; clone size: many; CDR3 DNA: TGCGCCAGCAGCCAAGATCCAGGCGGGAGGACCTCACAACAGTCCTACGAGCAGTACTTC; CDR3 protein: CASSQDPGGRTSQQSYEQYF
J gene: TRBJ1-5; V gene: TRBV7-2; D gene: .; clone size: .; CDR3 DNA: TGTGCCAGCAGCTTAAGAGGTTCCCAGCCCCAGCATTTT; CDR3 protein: CASSLRGSQPQHF
J gene: TRBJ2-7; V gene: TRBV7-2; D gene: TRBD2; clone size: many; CDR3 DNA: TGTGCCAGCAGCCCGGACTGGACTAGCGGAGCCTACGAGCAGTACTTC; CDR3 protein: CASSPDWTSGAYEQYF
J gene: TRBJ2-1; V gene: TRBV6-2/TRBV6-3; D gene: .; clone size: .; CDR3 DNA: TGTGCCAGCAGTTACTCCCCGGGGTGTGGCGCGGTAAGGGAGCAGTTCTTC; CDR3 protein: CASSYSPGCGAVREQFF
J gene: TRBJ2-1; V gene: TRBV2; D gene: .; clone size: once; CDR3 DNA: TGTGCCAGCAGTCGAATAGGCAGCGATGAGCAGTTCTTC; CDR3 protein: CASSRIGSDEQFF
J gene: TRBJ2-2; V gene: TRBV3-1; D gene: .; clone size: many; CDR3 DNA: TGTGCCACTAGTACGGGCGCGAACACCGGGGAGCTGTTTTTT; CDR3 protein: CATSTGANTGELFF
J gene: TRBJ1-2; V gene: TRBV4-1; D gene: .; clone size: .; CDR3 DNA: TGCGCCAGCAGCCCCTATGGGGTAAGCTATGGCTACACCTTC; CDR3 protein: CASSPYGVSYGYTF
J gene: TRBJ2-2; V gene: TRBV5-5; D gene: TRBD1; clone size: .; CDR3 DNA: TGTGCCAGTAGCCGACCCGCGACAGGGCCGAACACCGGGGAGCTGCTTTTT; CDR3 protein: CASSRPATGPNTGELLF
J gene: TRBJ1-2; V gene: TRBV24-1; D gene: TRBD1; clone size: .; CDR3 DNA: TGTGCCACCGCCGGGACAGGGGGCTACACCTTC; CDR3 protein: CATAGTGGYTF
J gene: TRBJ2-5; V gene: TRBV11-2; D gene: .; clone size: many; CDR3 DNA: TGTGCCAGCAGTATGGTAGGAGGAGGGGACCAAGAGACCCAGTACTTC; CDR3 protein: CASSMVGGGDQETQYF
J gene: TRBJ2-1; V gene: TRBV7-2; D gene: .; clone size: .; CDR3 DNA: TGTGCCAGCAGCCCCAGTTGTACTAGTTACAATGATCAGTTCTTC; CDR3 protein: CASSPSCTSYNDQFF
J gene: TRBJ1-2; V gene: TRBV2; D gene: TRBD1; clone size: many; CDR3 DNA: TGTGCCAGCAGTACGGACAGGGTTCATCCTGGCTACACCTTC; CDR3 protein: CASSTDRVHPGYTF
J gene: TRBJ1-2; V gene: TRBV4-1; D gene: .; clone size: .; CDR3 DNA: TGCGCCAGCAGCCAAGATCGGGGCGGGGGGCAGGGAGGCTATGGCTACACCTTC; CDR3 protein: CASSQDRGGGQGGYGYTF
J gene: TRBJ2-7; V gene: TRBV27; D gene: .; clone size: many; CDR3 DNA: TGTGCCAGCAGTGCTAACGGGGTCCCCACCTACGAGCAGTACTTC; CDR3 protein: CASSANGVPTYEQYF
J gene: TRBJ1-6; V gene: TRBV6-1; D gene: .; clone size: medium-sized; CDR3 DNA: TGTGCCAGCAGGACGCACAGGGATTCCTCACCCCTCCACTTT; CDR3 protein: CASRTHRDSSPLHF
J gene: TRBJ2-5; V gene: TRBV6-5; D gene: TRBD2; clone size: medium-sized; CDR3 DNA: TGTGCCAGCAGTTACGCGGGACTAGCGGGAGAGACCCAGTACTTC; CDR3 protein: CASSYAGLAGETQYF
J gene: TRBJ1-1; V gene: TRBV7-6; D gene: .; clone size: many; CDR3 DNA: TGTGCCAGCAGCTTAAGTTGGAACACTGAAGCTTTCTTT; CDR3 protein: CASSLSWNTEAFF
J gene: TRBJ2-3; V gene: TRBV27; D gene: .; clone size: many; CDR3 DNA: TGTGCCAGCAGTTTAAAGTGGGGCCCCGGGGATACGCAGTATTTT; CDR3 protein: CASSLKWGPGDTQYF
J gene: TRBJ2-3; V gene: TRBV18; D gene: TRBD2; clone size: many; CDR3 DNA: TGTGCCAGCTCGCCCTGGGGAGGGGGCACAGATACGCAGTATTTT; CDR3 protein: CASSPWGGGTDTQYF
J gene: TRBJ2-2; V gene: TRBV2; D gene: .; clone size: .; CDR3 DNA: TGTGCCAGCAGGAAAGGTCCGGACACCTGGGAGCTGTTTTTT; CDR3 protein: CASRKGPDTWELFF
J gene: TRBJ2-4; V gene: TRBV5-8; D gene: TRBD2; clone size: few; CDR3 DNA: TGTGCCAGCTGCGGTAGGGTAGCGGGACGTAAAAACATTCAGTACTTC; CDR3 protein: CASCGRVAGRKNIQYF
J gene: TRBJ2-3; V gene: TRBV5-1; D gene: .; clone size: many; CDR3 DNA: TGCGCCAGCAGCTCAAATTTAGCGGATACGCAGTATTTT; CDR3 protein: CASSSNLADTQYF
J gene: TRBJ1-5; V gene: TRBV9; D gene: .; clone size: many; CDR3 DNA: TGTGCCAGCAGCGTAGGTTCAGGACTTAATCAGCCCCAGCATTTT; CDR3 protein: CASSVGSGLNQPQHF
J gene: TRBJ2-5; V gene: TRBV11-1; D gene: TRBD2; clone size: .; CDR3 DNA: TGTGCCAGCAGCCGGGGACTAGCGGCCCAAGAGACCCAGTACTTC; CDR3 protein: CASSRGLAAQETQYF
J gene: TRBJ2-3; V gene: TRBV14; D gene: TRBD2; clone size: .; CDR3 DNA: TGTGCCAGCAGCCATCTCCGGGGACTAGAGGGTATATCCGGCACAGATACGCAGTATTTT; CDR3 protein: CASSHLRGLEGISGTDTQYF
J gene: TRBJ2-7; V gene: TRBV12-3/TRBV12-4; D gene: TRBD2; clone size: .; CDR3 DNA: TGTGCCAGCCGGGTAGGGCGGGGGTACGAGCAGTACTTC; CDR3 protein: CASRVGRGYEQYF
J gene: TRBJ2-3; V gene: TRBV7-9; D gene: .; clone size: many; CDR3 DNA: TGTGCCAGCAGGGAAGGGACGGGCGGAACGCAGTATTTT; CDR3 protein: CASREGTGGTQYF
J gene: TRBJ2-2; V gene: TRBV10-3; D gene: TRBD2; clone size: many; CDR3 DNA: TGTGCCATCAGTACTAGCGGGGTTCTAGGTGCCGGGGAGCTGTTTTTT; CDR3 protein: CAISTSGVLGAGELFF
J gene: TRBJ1-1; V gene: TRBV9; D gene: .; clone size: .; CDR3 DNA: TGTGCCAGCAGCGTAGGTGTCGGTTTGGGTGGGAACACTGAAGCTTTCTTT; CDR3 protein: CASSVGVGLGGNTEAFF
J gene: TRBJ1-4; V gene: TRBV7-9; D gene: .; clone size: .; CDR3 DNA: TGTGTCAGCAGCCTCGCCTTGTTTAGAGATAATGAAAAACTGTTTTTT; CDR3 protein: CVSSLALFRDNEKLFF
J gene: TRBJ2-1; V gene: TRBV7-6; D gene: .; clone size: medium-sized; CDR3 DNA: TGTGCCAGCAGCGGCCTGGGTTACAACAATGAGCAGTTCTTC; CDR3 protein: CASSGLGYNNEQFF
J gene: TRBJ2-7; V gene: TRBV9; D gene: TRBD1; clone size: medium-sized; CDR3 DNA: TGTGCCAGCAGCGTGAGGGGTGGGACAGGAGAGCAGTACTTC; CDR3 protein: CASSVRGGTGEQYF
J gene: TRBJ1-1; V gene: TRBV5-1; D gene: .; clone size: .; CDR3 DNA: TGCGCCAGCAGCCCGACCGCCGAGAACACTGAAGCTTTATTT; CDR3 protein: CASSPTAENTEALF
J gene: TRBJ1-3; V gene: TRBV27; D gene: TRBD1; clone size: medium-sized; CDR3 DNA: TGTGCCAGCAGTCCCCGTGGTATCGGGACAGGGGCCGGAAACACCATATATTTT; CDR3 protein: CASSPRGIGTGAGNTIYF
J gene: TRBJ2-1; V gene: TRBV27; D gene: .; clone size: once; CDR3 DNA: TGTGCCAGCAGTTTTCTGACACCCAATGAGCAGTTCTTC; CDR3 protein: CASSFLTPNEQFF
J gene: TRBJ2-1; V gene: TRBV5-6; D gene: .; clone size: .; CDR3 DNA: TGCGCCAGCACTTACTCCCACTGGACTTACAATGAGCAGTTCTTC; CDR3 protein: CASTYSHWTYNEQFF
J gene: TRBJ1-1; V gene: TRBV29-1; D gene: .; clone size: many; CDR3 DNA: TGCAGCGTTGAAGATCTAGAAAGCACTGAAGCTTTCTTT; CDR3 protein: CSVEDLESTEAFF
J gene: TRBJ2-1; V gene: TRBV27; D gene: .; clone size: many; CDR3 DNA: TGTGCCAGCAGTCCGCGAACGACGGGGGTCTATGAGCAGTTCTTC; CDR3 protein: CASSPRTTGVYEQFF
J gene: TRBJ2-7; V gene: TRBV29-1; D gene: .; clone size: .; CDR3 DNA: TGCAGCGTTGATGGCCCGGCACGCCAAGAGCAGTACTTC; CDR3 protein: CSVDGPARQEQYF
J gene: TRBJ2-7; V gene: TRBV9; D gene: .; clone size: many; CDR3 DNA: TGTGCCAGCAGCCCACGGGGGAGGCCTTACGAGCAGTACTTC; CDR3 protein: CASSPRGRPYEQYF
J gene: TRBJ1-1; V gene: TRBV11-2; D gene: .; clone size: many; CDR3 DNA: TGTGCCAGCAGCTTAGGGGTAGGGGCGAACACTGAAGCTTTCTTT; CDR3 protein: CASSLGVGANTEAFF